The next 2 T cell receptor beta chains were all read from a single sample in a study of T-cell memory formation after mild COVID-19. TCRdb ran MiXCR on the 5' RACE reads and lists one entry per CDR3 protein. This sample yields a few hundred thousand distinct CDR3 sequences, of which about 20% are seen a single time; roughly 8.1% belongs to the top ten. The sequenced sample was PBMCs or a T cell subset sorted from them (not recorded which). The source of these receptors is an adult woman who had mild COVID-19 (a few samples of this study predate the infection). Cell type and time point are not known.

This clonotype was detected only a few times. This chain links TRBV18 with TRBJ1-4, with TRBD1 matching over 9 bases. The germline gives CDR1 KGHSH, CDR2 LQKENI. CDR3 size: 15 residues. The ends lost 2 bases at V and 8 bases at J; junction bases unmatched: 6. The CDR3 loop is CASSPGQGPTEKLFF. For the CDR3, the DNA is TGTGCCAGCTCACCAGGACAGGGGCCCACGGAAAAACTGTTTTTT.

The gene calls are TRBV29-1 and TRBJ2-2; tentative D call: TRBD2 (6 bases). V was trimmed by 4 bases and J by 7 bases, leaving 10 bases between them. The CDR3 runs to 12 residues. The V gene's germline CDR1 is SQVTM and CDR2 ANQGSEA. The CDR3 reads CSVAQGGGELFF. As DNA, the CDR3 is TGCAGCGTTGCTCAGGGAGGCGGGGAGCTGTTTTTT.